Following are 25 T cell receptor beta chains from one sample sequenced in a study of blood T cells in healthy people across ages. A second PCR, run for about 7 to 11 cycles, used a sample-barcoded 5' primer plus a J-beta primer mix. Via MiXCR, TCRdb re-called the 5' RACE reads, giving one row per CDR3 protein. The repertoire has roughly 800,000 distinct CDR3 sequences, roughly 50% of them found once; the top ten carry roughly 20%. Source material: blood. The receptors originated from a man aged 25 to 40 in good health.

The rearrangement uses TRBV6-5 and TRBJ2-5; D might be TRBD2 (6 bases). Near its end, the DNA agrees better with TRBJ2-7, so the J call may be wrong. The CDR3 is 14 residues long. CDR1 is MNHEY, CDR2 SVGAGI, per germline. CDR3 loop: CASSDTSPLDEQYF. The CDR3 region has the DNA TGTGCCAGCAGCGACACTAGCCCTCTCGACGAGCAGTACTTC.

V and J are TRBV2 and TRBJ2-6, with D possibly TRBD1 on 5 matching bases. The germline V and J ends were trimmed by 8 bases and 0 bases, with 8 bases remaining between them. CDR1 and CDR2 from the germline V gene are SNHLY and FYNNEI. The CDR3 contains 14 residues. In DNA, the CDR3 is TGTGCCAGCCACAGGCTCTCTGGGGCCAACGTCCTGACTTTC. As protein: CASHRLSGANVLTF.

The chain is built from TRBV6-6 and TRBJ2-1; D is possibly TRBD1 (6 bases). Germline-derived CDR1 and CDR2 are MNHNY and SVGAGI (reference sequence). Trimming removed 10 bases from V and 10 bases from J, with 26 bases in between. The CDR3 has 15 amino acids. CDR3: CATKSGAESSREQFF. The CDR3 DNA reads as TGTGCCACCAAGTCAGGGGCCGAGTCGTCGAGGGAGCAGTTCTTC.

The chain has TRBV6-1 and TRBJ2-1, with D unresolved. The CDR3 has 17 amino acids. Deletions cut 6 bases from V and 0 bases from J, with 18 bases between. Germline V gives CDR1 MNHNS, CDR2 SASEGT. The DNA of the CDR3 is TGTGCCAGCAGCCCCACACCCACAGTGAGCTCCTACAATGAGCAGTTCTTC. It codes for CASSPTPTVSSYNEQFF.

This clonotype was recorded a few times. The CDR3 sequence: CASSGGYYEQYF. The CDR3 nucleotides are TGTGCCAGCAGCGGGGGGTACTACGAGCAGTACTTC. The rearrangement links TRBV28 to TRBJ2-7; 7 positions match TRBD2. Germline lookup yields CDR1 MDHEN and CDR2 SYDVKM. J lost 3 bases, V lost 6 bases, and 2 bases had no gene match. This CDR3 has 12 residues.

A word on this clonotype: Germline is not matched at one junction end, which may reflect a read error. The chain joins TRBV29-1 to TRBJ2-5; 7 bases agree with TRBD1. Judging by the DNA end, TRBJ2-7 fits better; the J call may be wrong. The CDR3 length is 12 residues. Per the germline V gene, CDR1 is SQVTM and CDR2 is ANQGSEA. The CDR3 DNA reads TGCAGCGTAGGACAGGACTCCTTCGAGCAGTACTTC. Translated: CSVGQDSFEQYF.

The rearrangement links TRBV7-2 to TRBJ1-1; possible D gene TRBD1, 5 bases. This CDR3 spans 14 amino acids. V lost 5 bases and J 0 bases, leaving 10 bases between the germline ends. Looked up from germline, CDR1 is SGHTA and CDR2 is FQGNSA. The CDR3 region has the DNA TGTGCCAGCAGCGGAGGGGTCATGAACACTGAAGCTTTCTTT. Its protein product is CASSGGVMNTEAFF.

The CDR3 loop is CAISRGTGGAYEQYF. CDR3 bases: TGTGCCATCAGCCGGGGAACAGGGGGCGCATACGAGCAGTACTTC. The chain links TRBV10-3 to TRBJ2-7; 9 nucleotides line up with TRBD1. The V gene end was trimmed by 6 bases and the J gene end by 4 bases; junction bases not matched to a gene: 10. The CDR3 totals 15 residues. Germline lookup yields CDR1 ENHRY and CDR2 SYGVKD.

Only a few counts were recorded for this clonotype. This rearrangement joins TRBV20-1 to TRBJ2-1, with a tentative D call TRBD2 (5 bases). In germline, CDR1 is DFQATT, CDR2 SNEGSKA (reference sequence). CDR3 length: 14 amino acids. Trimming removed 1 base at V and 5 bases at J, with 12 bases between. CDR3 region: CSARGGEHDNEQFF. Here the CDR3 DNA reads TGCAGTGCTAGAGGGGGAGAGCACGACAATGAGCAGTTCTTC.

The chain has TRBV6-2 or TRBV6-3 and TRBJ2-1, with TRBD2 identical over 7 bases. V was clipped by 2 bases and J by 8 bases; unmatched bases: 18. Per germline, CDR1 MNHEY and CDR2 SVGEGT. The CDR3 length is 18 residues. Here the CDR3 reads CASSYPITGTKNRDEQFF. The DNA of the CDR3 is TGTGCCAGCAGTTACCCGATCACCGGGACTAAGAATAGGGATGAGCAGTTCTTC.

V is TRBV15 and J is TRBJ2-3, with D perhaps matching TRBD1 or TRBD2 (5 bases each). Germline V gene lookup returns CDR1 LNHNV and CDR2 YYDKDF (reference sequence). The V end lost 3 bases, the J end lost 5 bases, and 12 bases lay between the germline ends. The CDR3 extends over 14 amino acids. CDR3 in amino acids: CATSSGRGVDTQYF. Here the CDR3 DNA reads TGTGCCACCAGCAGCGGACGAGGGGTAGATACGCAGTATTTT.

The gene calls are TRBV7-2 and TRBJ2-4; TRBD2 aligns across 9 bases. The J call may be wrong; the DNA end is better matched by TRBJ2-7. This CDR3 is built from 14 residues. In germline, CDR1 is SGHTA, CDR2 FQGNSA. CDR3 sequence (DNA): TGTGCCAGCAGAAAACCGGGACTAGCTCTCGAGCAGTACTTC. Protein: CASRKPGLALEQYF.

CDR3 region: CASSDLNRGANYGYTF. DNA for the CDR3: TGTGCCAGCAGTGACCTTAACAGGGGAGCTAACTATGGCTACACCTTC. The rearrangement links TRBV25-1 to TRBJ1-2, with TRBD1 matching over 7 bases. The V gene end was trimmed by 3 bases and the J gene end by 0 bases; junction bases not matched to a gene: 7. Germline CDR1 reads MGHDK; CDR2 reads SYGVNS. The CDR3 runs to 16 residues.

The gene calls are TRBV12-3 or TRBV12-4 and TRBJ1-2; no definite D call. CDR3 length: 12 amino acids. V lost 2 bases to trimming and J lost 5 bases, with 6 bases between them. The DNA for the CDR3 is TGTGCCAGCAGTTTACATACTTATGGCTACACCTTC. Protein: CASSLHTYGYTF.

The chain combines TRBV10-3 with TRBJ1-2; a weak D match, TRBD1 (6 bases). Trimming cost V 6 bases and J 4 bases, with 15 bases left between them. CDR1 is ENHRY, CDR2 SYGVKD, per germline. The CDR3 runs to 14 residues. CDR3 region: CAIRPDSSRYGYTF. DNA of the CDR3: TGTGCCATCAGACCGGACAGCTCCCGCTATGGCTACACCTTC.

This clonotype showed up just a few times. This chain joins TRBV6-6 and TRBJ2-5; D gene ambiguous. Trimming stripped 7 bases from V and 5 bases from J, with 14 bases between. The germline gives CDR1 MNHNY, CDR2 SVGAGI (reference sequence). The CDR3 spans 13 residues. CDR3 DNA sequence: TGTGCCAGCAAATGGGCTGAGCAGGAGACCCAGTACTTC. Its protein product is CASKWAEQETQYF.

CDR3 region: CASSGGLWGYTF. In DNA, the CDR3 is TGTGCCAGCAGCGGGGGCCTGTGGGGCTACACCTTC. This rearrangement joins TRBV5-6 to TRBJ1-2; D may be TRBD1 (6 bases). V lost 4 bases and J lost 8, with 12 bases in between. This CDR3 spans 12 amino acids. Germline V gives CDR1 SGHDT, CDR2 YYEEEE.

Only a few counts were recorded for this clonotype. The V call is TRBV29-1, the J call TRBJ2-7, with D possibly being TRBD1 (5 bases). Per germline, CDR1 SQVTM and CDR2 ANQGSEA. The CDR3 is made up of 11 amino acids. Trimming took 6 bases from V and 6 from J, leaving 12 bases between them. CDR3 sequence: CSVQESGEQYF. The DNA for the CDR3 is TGCAGCGTACAGGAATCGGGCGAGCAGTACTTC.

The chain combines TRBV21-1 with TRBJ2-4; TRBD1 was called by the table and not checked on the DNA. The end of the DNA fits TRBJ2-7 better, so the J call may be wrong. TRBV21-1 is tagged as a pseudogene. The CDR3 runs 18 residues. CDR3 region: CASSSRGGRQVPGYEQYF. As DNA, the CDR3 is TGTGCCAGCAGCTCACGTGGAGGGAGACAGGTCCCTGGCTACGAGCAGTACTTC.

This clonotype appeared many times. J is TRBJ2-3 and V is TRBV6-6; 10 bases fit TRBD2. The CDR3 spans 15 residues. Germline V lookup: CDR1 MNHNY, CDR2 SVGAGI (reference sequence). Losses at the gene ends were 7 bases for V and 2 bases for J; bases not matched to a gene: 6. The CDR3, as DNA: TGTGCCAGCATCCCGACTAGCGGGTCCACAGATACGCAGTATTTT. Its translation is CASIPTSGSTDTQYF.

The chain couples TRBV20-1 to TRBJ2-1; D is tentatively TRBD1 or TRBD2 (5 bases each). Trimming cost V 5 bases and J 2 bases, with 19 bases left between them. The CDR3 sequence is 16 residues long. Per germline, CDR1 DFQATT and CDR2 SNEGSKA (reference sequence). CDR3 loop: CSARSVRDPTYNEQFF. The CDR3, as DNA: TGCAGTGCTCGTAGCGTCCGGGACCCGACCTACAATGAGCAGTTCTTC.

The chain has TRBV24-1 and TRBJ2-7; tentative D call: TRBD2 (5 bases). CDR3 length: 13 amino acids. Trimming removed 2 bases from V and 3 bases from J, with 7 bases in between. Per the germline V gene, CDR1 is KGHDR and CDR2 is SFDVKD. The CDR3 spells CATSDSSLYEQYF. DNA for the CDR3: TGTGCCACCAGTGATTCTAGCCTCTACGAGCAGTACTTC.

The chain employs TRBV5-1 and TRBJ1-2; the match to TRBD1 covers 7 bases. From germline, CDR1 is SGHRS and CDR2 YFSETQ. CDR3 size: 16 residues. Germline trimming cut 0 bases from V and 7 bases from J; bases unmatched to any gene: 12. The CDR3 nucleotides are TGCGCCAGCAGCTTGGAGGGCGATACAGGGGTTTCTGGCTACACCTTC. It is translated as CASSLEGDTGVSGYTF.

The chain uses TRBV29-1 and TRBJ2-2; 7 positions agree with TRBD2. J lost 4 bases, V lost 7 bases, and 6 bases had no gene match. This CDR3 spans 13 amino acids. Germline CDR1 reads SQVTM; CDR2 reads ANQGSEA. CDR3 coding DNA: TGCAGCGGGGGGGGGAAGGGCACCGGGGAGCTGTTTTTT. Its translation is CSGGGKGTGELFF.

The chain couples TRBV3-1 to TRBJ1-5; D gene ambiguous. Per germline, CDR1 LGHDT and CDR2 YNNKEL (reference sequence). This CDR3 is built from 13 residues. V was shortened by 2 bases and J by 6 bases, with 8 bases between the two germline ends. The chain's CDR3 is CASSQQLGQPQHF. The CDR3 region has the DNA TGTGCCAGCAGCCAACAGTTAGGTCAGCCCCAGCATTTT.